The sequence of this T cell receptor beta chain was determined in a study of tumor and adjacent non-tumor tissue in lung cancer. No cell sorting was done before RNA was extracted from the tissue. The ends lost 1 base at V and 8 bases at J; junction bases unmatched: 7. Per germline, CDR1 LGHNA and CDR2 YNFKEQ. The CDR3 is 15 amino acids. A modified ARM-PCR protocol with three rounds of nested PCR amplified TCRbeta. TCRdb independently ran MiXCR on the multiplex PCR reads; one entry per CDR3 protein. The profile covers approximately 120,000 distinct CDR3 sequences, with around three fifths appearing a single time and 13% taken by the ten largest. This clonotype was seen ten or more times.

V and J are TRBV4-2 and TRBJ1-2; 10 bases map to TRBD1. The TCR was taken from a man in his thirties or forties with non-small cell lung cancer. The sample comprised lung tumor tissue. The CDR3 region is CASSQAGGQGGGYTF. DNA of the CDR3: TGTGCCAGCAGCCAAGCTGGCGGACAGGGGGGCGGCTACACCTTC.